This T cell receptor beta chain was identified during a study of shared clonotypes between healthy human individuals. Overall study context: Donors were a couple of women and a few men aged 18 to 49.

Study-wide findings and caveats: Sample collection involved blood only; tissue repertoires are likely different. Sequencing depth was expected to affect clonotype sharing among donors.

Unsorted samples drew genomic DNA from about 90 million PBMCs. The V segment lost 7 bases and the J segment 8 bases; nucleotides outside the gene matches: 9. CDR1 and CDR2 (germline): MDHEN, SYDVKM. CDR3 length: 13 residues. Profiling relied on immunoSEQ multiplex PCR, and the TCRdb table lists in-frame clones only, not all of them. The sample yields about half a million clones, roughly 83% seen once. Remarks on this clone: The antigen remains unidentified.

Sequenced sample: PBMCs. The J gene is TRBJ1-2, the V gene TRBV28, with 8 bases aligning to TRBD1. This TCR derives from a woman aged 40 to 50 in good health. Some clones in this sample may be carry-over from other donors' samples. The CDR3 nucleotides read TGTGCCAGCAATGACGACAGGGGAAAAGGCTACACCTTC. The encoded protein is CASNDDRGKGYTF.